A selection of T cell receptor beta chains follows, all from one sample in a study of T cells in Graves' hyperthyroidism and ophthalmopathy. TCRdb re-derived calls from the multiplex PCR reads in MiXCR, one entry per CDR3 protein. Of 300,000 to 450,000 distinct CDR3 sequences in the sample, roughly 13% are singletons; the top ten hold 9.2%. Sequenced: blood. The receptors stem from a woman between 18 and 30 years old with Graves' hyperthyroidism. The CDR3 runs from the conserved cysteine through the conserved F or W. The D gene is left open where the match is weak. Rows give clone size only sometimes, using once, few, many, or a class for an expanded clone.

clone_size	j_call	d_call	v_call	cdr3_length	cdr3_aa	cdr3_nt
many	TRBJ2-1	.	TRBV4-3	16	CASSQHDNGEYNEQFF	TGCGCCAGCAGCCAACACGACAACGGGGAATACAATGAGCAGTTCTTC
.	TRBJ1-1	TRBD1	TRBV11-2	15	CARGQGGPINTEAFF	TGTGCCAGAGGACAGGGAGGGCCTATTAACACTGAAGCTTTCTTT
many	TRBJ1-5	.	TRBV6-2/TRBV6-3	14	CASRRNYSNQPQHF	TGTGCCAGCAGAAGAAACTATAGCAATCAGCCCCAGCATTTT
many	TRBJ2-5	.	TRBV11-2	11	CASSILGTQYF	TGTGCCAGCAGCATCCTTGGGACCCAGTACTTC
few	TRBJ2-7	.	TRBV20-1	15	CSASKFRDGPYEQYF	TGCAGTGCTTCAAAGTTCCGGGACGGTCCCTACGAGCAGTACTTC
many	TRBJ2-3	TRBD1	TRBV7-3	16	CASSVNGQGNTDTQYF	TGTGCCAGCAGCGTTAACGGACAGGGAAACACAGATACGCAGTATTTT
many	TRBJ1-1	TRBD1	TRBV9	15	CASSVGDRGPTEAFF	TGTGCCAGCAGCGTAGGGGACAGGGGGCCCACTGAAGCTTTCTTT
many	TRBJ1-1	.	TRBV11-1	13	CASSYTANTEAFF	TGTGCCAGCAGCTATACGGCAAACACTGAAGCTTTCTTT
many	TRBJ1-5	TRBD1	TRBV28	13	CASTQDRAQPQHF	TGTGCCAGCACCCAGGACAGGGCACAGCCCCAGCATTTT
.	TRBJ2-7	TRBD1	TRBV3-1	13	CASSSHDRAEQYF	TGTGCCAGCAGCTCCCATGACAGGGCGGAGCAGTACTTC
many	TRBJ2-7	TRBD1	TRBV28	14	CASSTPGQGYEQYF	TGTGCCAGCAGTACCCCGGGACAGGGATACGAGCAGTACTTC
few	TRBJ2-3	.	TRBV28	14	CASSAPGSTDTQYF	TGTGCCAGCAGTGCCCCCGGGAGCACAGATACGCAGTATTTT
many	TRBJ2-3	.	TRBV5-1	15	CASSLGGSGTDTQYF	TGCGCCAGCAGCTTGGGTGGGAGCGGAACAGATACGCAGTATTTT
many	TRBJ2-7	TRBD2	TRBV5-6	15	CASSLLPSGSLEQYF	TGTGCCAGCAGCTTGCTACCTAGCGGGAGTTTAGAGCAGTACTTC
many	TRBJ2-7	TRBD1	TRBV28	15	CASSLSGQGIYEQYF	TGTGCCAGCAGTTTATCGGGACAGGGGATCTACGAGCAGTACTTC
many	TRBJ2-1	TRBD2	TRBV20-1	16	CSPGTSGGGSYNEQFF	TGCAGCCCCGGGACTAGCGGGGGGGGATCTTACAATGAGCAGTTCTTC
few	TRBJ2-2	.	TRBV5-1	21	CASSLWGSQTKGVTRTGELFF	TGCGCCAGCAGCTTGTGGGGAAGTCAGACAAAGGGAGTGACGCGGACCGGGGAGCTGTTTTTT
many	TRBJ1-2	.	TRBV5-1	13	CASSPDQTAGYTF	TGCGCCAGCAGCCCGGACCAGACAGCCGGCTACACCTTC
many	TRBJ1-4	TRBD1	TRBV6-1	14	CASSGQGYREKLFF	TGTGCCAGCAGTGGACAGGGATATAGGGAAAAACTGTTTTTT
many	TRBJ1-2	.	TRBV10-3	17	CAISESTIRTRGYGYTF	TGTGCCATCAGTGAGTCGACTATCAGGACTAGAGGGTATGGCTACACCTTC
many	TRBJ2-1	.	TRBV28	12	CASSFGGGEQFF	TGTGCCAGCAGTTTTGGCGGAGGGGAGCAGTTCTTC
many	TRBJ2-1	.	TRBV11-3	15	CASSLGRSSYNEQFF	TGTGCCAGCAGCTTAGGTCGGAGCTCCTACAATGAGCAGTTCTTC
few	TRBJ2-3	.	TRBV20-1	16	CSARVFGLWGTDTQYF	TGCAGTGCTAGAGTATTCGGACTCTGGGGCACAGATACGCAGTATTTT
many	TRBJ2-1	.	TRBV20-1	13	CSANGILNNEQFF	TGCAGTGCAAACGGGATACTCAACAATGAGCAGTTCTTC
many	TRBJ1-6	.	TRBV5-1	16	CASSLEEQGGGSPLHF	TGCGCCAGCAGCTTAGAAGAACAGGGCGGTGGATCACCCCTCCACTTT
once	TRBJ2-7	TRBD2	TRBV27	17	CASSLGGGIRSSYEQYF	TGTGCCAGCAGTTTGGGCGGGGGAATAAGGAGCTCCTACGAGCAGTACTTC
few	TRBJ1-6	TRBD1	TRBV20-1	15	CSARERDREASPLHF	TGCAGTGCTAGAGAAAGAGACAGGGAGGCTTCACCCCTCCACTTT
many	TRBJ1-5	.	TRBV28	18	CASSPPGHGIRRNQPQHF	TGTGCCAGCAGTCCCCCTGGACATGGAATAAGGCGCAATCAGCCCCAGCATTTT
many	TRBJ1-6	.	TRBV5-1	13	CASSYDLSRPLHF	TGCGCCAGCAGCTACGACTTGTCACGGCCCCTCCACTTT